The 8 T cell receptor beta chains below were found in one sample sequenced in a study of T cells in localized non-small cell lung cancer. Using immunoSEQ multiplex PCR, the repertoire was profiled, and TCRdb retains in-frame clones only, with some absent. The data hold 25,000 to 35,000 clones, with about nine tenths observed a single time. The sample here was peripheral blood, taken before any cancer treatment. These receptors were collected from a female donor older than 55 with stage I lung adenocarcinoma.

This clone was picked up one time. The chain employs TRBV4-3 and TRBJ1-3; no definite D call. This CDR3 contains 15 residues. Trimming pared 3 bases from V and 7 bases from J, leaving 16 bases between. The germline V gene encodes CDR1 LGHNA and CDR2 YSLEER. The DNA of the CDR3 is TGCGCCAGCAGCCATGACTCGGGCGGAATGAACACCATATATTTT. Protein sequence: CASSHDSGGMNTIYF.

V and J are TRBV12-2 and TRBJ2-4. TRBV12-2 is a known pseudogene. The CDR3 has 15 amino acids. The CDR3 nucleotides are TGTGCAAGTCGCCCGCCGCACGGGCCCAAAAACATTCAGTACTTC. This gives the protein CASRPPHGPKNIQYF.

V and J are TRBV9 and TRBJ1-1; tentative D call: TRBD1 (6 bases). The germline gives CDR1 SGDLS, CDR2 YYNGEE. The CDR3 consists of 14 residues. V gave up 2 bases and J gave up 2 bases, with 10 bases separating them. Written as DNA, the CDR3 is TGTGCCAGCAGCGTCAGGGGTGAAAACACTGAAGCTTTCTTT. Its protein product is CASSVRGENTEAFF.

In this sample, this clone turned up a few times. Here the CDR3 reads CASSDGGQPQHF. The CDR3 DNA sequence: TGTGCCAGCAGTGACGGGGGGCAGCCCCAGCATTTT. The J gene is TRBJ1-5, the V gene TRBV25-1; TRBD1 is a possible D gene (5 bases). The ends were cut back, 3 bases at V and 7 bases at J, with 7 bases in the middle. The CDR3 has 12 amino acids. CDR1 is MGHDK and CDR2 is SYGVNS in the germline V gene.

The J gene is TRBJ2-3, the V gene TRBV23-1, with D perhaps matching TRBD1 or TRBD2 (5 bases each). TRBV23-1 is given ORF status, its function remaining uncertain. There are 18 residues in the CDR3. Trimming cost V 3 bases and J 1 base, with 20 bases left between them. Here the CDR3 reads CASSQKRQGPSRTDTQYF. The CDR3 DNA sequence: TGCGCCAGCAGTCAGAAACGTCAGGGCCCTAGCCGCACAGATACGCAGTATTTT.

The chain has TRBV6-1 and TRBJ1-2, with TRBD1 as a possible D gene (6 bases). The CDR3 has 17 residues. V was pared by 2 bases and J by 4 bases, with 20 bases between. The V gene's germline CDR1 is MNHNS and CDR2 SASEGT. CDR3 sequence: CASSEKYGGALIYGYTF. The CDR3 region has the DNA TGTGCCAGCAGTGAAAAATATGGGGGGGCATTAATCTATGGCTACACCTTC.

This clone was recorded once. The chain couples TRBV15 to TRBJ2-2, with D hard to call. CDR3 length: 16 residues. V was pared by 0 bases and J by 4 bases, with 12 bases between. From germline, CDR1 is LNHNV and CDR2 YYDKDF (reference sequence). CDR3 sequence: CATSRDPQRGTGELFF. The CDR3 bases are TGTGCCACCAGCAGAGATCCCCAGCGCGGCACCGGGGAGCTGTTTTTT.

The V call is TRBV21-1, the J call TRBJ1-5; TRBD1, the table's D call, was not compared with the DNA. TRBV21-1 is noted as a pseudogene. The length of the CDR3 is 14 residues. The CDR3 reads CASSFGTLNQPQHF. CDR3 in DNA: TGTGCCAGCAGTTTCGGGACACTCAATCAGCCCCAGCATTTT.